The 5 T cell receptor beta chains below come from one sample, sequenced in a study of cytomegalovirus exposure and HLA in healthy donors. Here immunoSEQ multiplex PCR was the method, and the copy in TCRdb shows in-frame clones only, minus some. The sample contains 100,000 to 150,000 clones, 89% of which appear only once. The material sequenced was PBMCs. The receptor source for this set is a woman in her late teens or twenties in good health and CMV-seronegative.

The genes are TRBV5-1 and TRBJ2-3; 7 positions match TRBD1. V was clipped by 7 bases and J by 1 base; unmatched bases: 9. The CDR3 has 15 residues. Per germline, CDR1 SGHRS and CDR2 YFSETQ. CDR3 region: CASPTGAAGTDTQYF. CDR3 nucleotide sequence: TGCGCCAGCCCCACAGGGGCCGCCGGCACAGATACGCAGTATTTT.

The V call is TRBV9, the J call TRBJ1-4, with 8 bases that match TRBD1. V trimming: 4 bases; J trimming: 7 bases; junction bases outside the gene matches: 12. The CDR3 length is 16 residues. Germline V gives CDR1 SGDLS, CDR2 YYNGEE. CDR3 amino acids: CASSTHKDRGFEKLFF. The DNA for the CDR3 is TGTGCCAGCAGCACGCATAAAGACAGGGGCTTTGAAAAACTGTTTTTT.

The chain carries TRBV27 and TRBJ1-1; D gene unclear. Per germline, CDR1 MNHEY and CDR2 SMNVEV (reference sequence). Deletions cut 6 bases from V and 3 bases from J, with 11 bases between. This CDR3 spans 13 amino acids. CDR3 DNA sequence: TGTGCCAGCAGCCGCGGGGAGGACACTGAAGCTTTCTTT. Protein: CASSRGEDTEAFF.

The chain carries TRBV4-2 and TRBJ1-1; D perhaps matches TRBD1 (5 bases). V shed 0 bases and J shed 7 bases, with 12 bases lying between them. The CDR3 has 14 amino acids. CDR1 is LGHNA and CDR2 is YNFKEQ in the germline V gene. The CDR3: CASSQDGSTVEAFF. The CDR3 DNA reads as TGTGCCAGCAGCCAAGATGGTTCGACAGTTGAAGCTTTCTTT.

This clone was seen more than once but under ten times. J is TRBJ1-4 and V is TRBV28; 7 nucleotides match TRBD1. J was trimmed by 4 bases and V by 4 bases; bases with no gene match: 3. From germline, CDR1 is MDHEN and CDR2 SYDVKM. CDR3 length: 14 residues. In nucleotides, the CDR3 is TGTGCCAGCAGTTCCGGGACAGTTAATGAAAAACTGTTTTTT. This encodes CASSSGTVNEKLFF.